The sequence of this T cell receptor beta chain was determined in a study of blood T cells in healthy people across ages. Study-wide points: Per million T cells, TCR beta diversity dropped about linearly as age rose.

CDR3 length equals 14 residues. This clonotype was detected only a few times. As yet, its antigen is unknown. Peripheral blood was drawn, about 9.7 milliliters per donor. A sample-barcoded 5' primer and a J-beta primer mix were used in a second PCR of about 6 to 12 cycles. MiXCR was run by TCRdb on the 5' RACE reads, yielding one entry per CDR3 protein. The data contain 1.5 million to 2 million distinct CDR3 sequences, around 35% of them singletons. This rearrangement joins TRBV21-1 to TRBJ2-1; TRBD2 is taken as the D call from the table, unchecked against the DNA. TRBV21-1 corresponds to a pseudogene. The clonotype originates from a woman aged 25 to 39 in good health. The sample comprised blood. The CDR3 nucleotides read TGTGCCAGCAGCAAAGCGGATGGGGACGAGACCCAGTTCTTC. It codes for CASSKADGDETQFF.